The clone carrying this TCR beta chain has just a few counts. The antigen is not known. This sample is drawn from a study of response to subunit inactivated influenza vaccine. General study findings and limits: That few new T cells are recruited by each seasonal influenza vaccination was the authors' suggestion.

The germline V gene encodes CDR1 KGHDR and CDR2 SFDVKD. Trimming removed 2 bases at V and 5 bases at J, with 12 bases between. There are 15 residues in the CDR3. TCRdb redid the calling of the RT-PCR reads with MiXCR, one entry per CDR3 protein. The sample records about 830,000 distinct CDR3 sequences, about a fifth being singletons. The chain recombines TRBV24-1 with TRBJ2-1; D might be TRBD1 (6 bases). This receptor was identified in a man aged 45-65 years who received an inactivated influenza vaccine. Sequenced here: PBMCs from blood, sampled 5 days after vaccination. The DNA for the CDR3 is TGTGCCACCAGTGATTCCCAGGGGATCCACAATGAGCAGTTCTTC. As protein: CATSDSQGIHNEQFF.